This T cell receptor beta chain appears in the sequencing data of a study of cytomegalovirus exposure and HLA in healthy donors. The PCR used 60 Vbeta and 13 Jbeta primers. TCRdb keeps only in-frame clones here, not all; method: immunoSEQ multiplex PCR. The table lists about 200,000 clones. This CDR3 is 14 amino acids long. V lost 2 bases, J lost 6 bases, and 14 bases lay in between. CDR1 and CDR2 from the germline V gene are SGHRS and YFSETQ. This TCR derives from a girl aged 2 to 9 in good health and CMV-seropositive. The V gene is TRBV5-1, the J gene TRBJ1-2; perhaps TRBD1 as D (6 bases). The sample comprised PBMCs. The CDR3 region is CASSFGQTFDGYTF. CDR3 nucleotide sequence: TGCGCCAGCAGCTTCGGACAGACGTTCGATGGCTACACCTTC.